The rows below give T cell receptor beta chains drawn from one sample of a study of blood T cell repertoires in COVID-19. Repertoires were generated with immunoSEQ multiplex PCR, while TCRdb's copy carries only in-frame clones and drops some. The data hold roughly 50,000 clones, with approximately 84% observed a single time. The sample consisted of peripheral blood. All receptors derive from a woman aged 80 or older with COVID-19, enrolled during active disease. Both conserved end residues are part of each CDR3. The D gene is left open where the match is weak. Some rows have no size entry. The others give once, few or many, or a class for an expanded clone.

NA	NA	TRBV25-1	TRBJ1-6	TGTGCCAGCAGCCCGCGGGGACCTGGGCGAAATTCACCCCTCCACTTT	CASSPRGPGRNSPLHF
once	NA	TRBV6-5	TRBJ1-4	TGTGCCAGCAGCAGAGGGAACACTAATGAAAAACTGTTTTTT	CASSRGNTNEKLFF
NA	NA	TRBV5-4	TRBJ1-1	TGTGCCAGCAGCCCTAGCGGGGGGACGAGGTTTGGCTCTGAAGCTTTCTTT	CASSPSGGTRFGSEAFF
NA	NA	TRBV3-1/TRBV3-2	TRBJ2-4	TGTGCCAGCAGCCCGGGTGTGAGGTTAGCCAAAAACATTCAGTACTTC	CASSPGVRLAKNIQYF
NA	NA	TRBV19	TRBJ1-5	TGTGCCAGTACCCCCCCAATTCAGGGAGGGGAGGCGCCCCAGCATTTT	CASTPPIQGGEAPQHF
few	TRBD1	TRBV18	TRBJ1-5	TGTGCCAGCTCAGACAGGGGGAGCAGCCAGCCCCAGCATTTT	CASSDRGSSQPQHF
NA	TRBD1	TRBV2	TRBJ1-5	TGTGCCAGCAGATTTGACAGGGGCCGCAATCAGCCCCAGCATTTT	CASRFDRGRNQPQHF
NA	NA	TRBV2	TRBJ1-2	TGTGCCAGCAGTTTGGTGGCCCAGCGTGGTGGCTACACCTTC	CASSLVAQRGGYTF
NA	NA	TRBV30	TRBJ2-4	TGTGCCTGGAGTGTACCGGGGGTAGCCAAAAACATTCAGTACTTC	CAWSVPGVAKNIQYF
NA	TRBD2	TRBV11-2	TRBJ2-2	TGTGCCAGCAGCTGGGGACTAGTAATACCCGGGGAGCTGTTTTTT	CASSWGLVIPGELFF
once	NA	TRBV3-1/TRBV3-2	TRBJ1-2	TGTGCCAGCAGCCTCCGGGACTATGGCTACACCTTC	CASSLRDYGYTF
NA	TRBD1	TRBV19	TRBJ1-2	TGTGCCAGTAGACAGGATCGGATGACAGGGACCTCTAACTATGGCTACACCTTC	CASRQDRMTGTSNYGYTF
NA	TRBD1	TRBV29-1	TRBJ2-3	TGCAGCGTGGGTGGACAGGGGGCAGATACGCAGTATTTT	CSVGGQGADTQYF
NA	TRBD1	TRBV19	TRBJ1-1	TGTGCCAGTAGCCCCGCCGGGGACAGGGGGAATGGTGAAGCTTTCTTT	CASSPAGDRGNGEAFF
once	NA	TRBV24-1	TRBJ2-7	TGTGCCACCAGTGATGCTTATCGGTACGAGCAGTACTTC	CATSDAYRYEQYF
NA	NA	TRBV21-1	TRBJ1-1	TGTGCCAGCAGCCCAGGGGATGAAGCTTTCTTT	CASSPGDEAFF
NA	TRBD1	TRBV18	TRBJ2-2	TGTGCCAGCTCACCCCTTGGGGGACAGGTCATCGGGGAGCTGTTTTTT	CASSPLGGQVIGELFF
NA	TRBD2	TRBV7-2	TRBJ2-7	TGTGCCAGCAGCTATCTAGCGGGGGGAACGCCGGGGGAGCAGTACTTC	CASSYLAGGTPGEQYF
NA	TRBD1	TRBV5-1	TRBJ2-6	TGCGCCAGCAGCCAGGGACAGGGTCTGGCTGGGGCCAACGTCCTGACTTTC	CASSQGQGLAGANVLTF
NA	TRBD1	TRBV5-4	TRBJ1-4	TGTGCCAGCAGCTTGCACAGGGGTGAAAAACTGTTTTTT	CASSLHRGEKLFF
NA	TRBD1	TRBV7-2	TRBJ1-2	TGTGCCAGCAGCTTGCAGGGGGGCGACTATGGCTACACCTTC	CASSLQGGDYGYTF
NA	TRBD1	TRBV11-3	TRBJ2-7	TGTGCCAGCAGCCGACAGGGGAGCTCCTACGAGCAGTACTTC	CASSRQGSSYEQYF